These 21 T cell receptor beta chains share one sample of origin, sequenced in a study of identical twins. TCRdb reanalysed the 5' RACE reads using MiXCR and keeps one entry per CDR3 protein. Among 550,000 to 800,000 distinct CDR3 sequences listed, about 7.6% were seen once. The sample was also reused in another study, on yellow fever vaccine responses in identical twins.

The sequenced material came from PBMCs. The receptors here all came from a woman between 18 and 30 years old in good health.

The V gene is TRBV13, the J gene TRBJ2-2; D possibly corresponds to TRBD1 (6 bases). Germline V gives CDR1 PRHDT, CDR2 FYEKMQ (reference sequence). V lost 8 bases, J lost 4 bases, and 17 bases lay in between. CDR3 length: 15 amino acids. CDR3 bases: TGTGCCAGCCAGTATGGGGGCATCTTCACCGGGGAGCTGTTTTTT. Translated, it gives CASQYGGIFTGELFF. The variable domain in full, completed from reference TRBV13 and TRBJ2-2, reads AAGVIQSPRHLIKEKRETATLKCYPIPRHDTVYWYQQGPGQDPQFLISFYEKMQSDKGSIPDRFSAQQFSDYHSELNMSSLELGDSALYFCASQYGGIFTGELFFGEGSRLTVL.

This clonotype was seen many times. V and J are TRBV7-3 and TRBJ1-3; D is undetermined. The ends were cut back, 3 bases at V and 4 bases at J, with 22 bases in the middle. Germline V gene lookup returns CDR1 SGHTA and CDR2 FQGTGA. The CDR3 extends over 18 amino acids. The chain's CDR3 is CASSLGPGRSTFGNTIYF. The CDR3 DNA reads TGTGCCAGCAGCTTGGGTCCTGGACGGTCGACTTTCGGAAACACCATATATTTT.

This chain links TRBV6-1 with TRBJ2-3; 9 bases agree with TRBD2. V lost 5 bases, J lost 3 bases, and 9 bases stayed unmatched. This CDR3 comprises 16 residues. The germline gives CDR1 MNHNS, CDR2 SASEGT. DNA for the CDR3: TGTGCCAGCAGTATTATCATGAGCGGGGGGACAGATACGCAGTATTTT. Its protein product is CASSIIMSGGTDTQYF.

This clonotype showed up just a few times. This sequence joins TRBV20-1 and TRBJ1-6; 8 bases are shared with TRBD1. Germline CDR1 reads DFQATT; CDR2 reads SNEGSKA (reference sequence). The V gene end was trimmed by 1 base and the J gene end by 7 bases; junction bases not matched to a gene: 6. The CDR3 extends over 15 amino acids. The CDR3, as DNA: TGCAGTGCTAGAGCAGGGGGCGCGATCAATTCACCCCTCCACTTT. It codes for CSARAGGAINSPLHF.

This clonotype occurred a few times. This chain connects TRBV11-3 to TRBJ1-1; 7 bases match TRBD1. CDR1 is SGHNT, CDR2 YENEEA, per germline. The junction had 8 bases not matched to a gene; V was cut back by 3 bases and J by 4 bases. The CDR3 is made up of 15 amino acids. Here the CDR3 reads CASSFETTGSTEAFF. In DNA, the CDR3 is TGTGCCAGCAGCTTCGAGACGACAGGGAGCACTGAAGCTTTCTTT.

V usage is TRBV20-1 and J usage is TRBJ2-3; D may be TRBD2 (5 bases). Germline V gives CDR1 DFQATT, CDR2 SNEGSKA (reference sequence). This CDR3 is 13 amino acids long. V was trimmed by 7 bases and J by 2 bases, leaving 13 bases between them. The chain's CDR3 is CSVYAGHTDTQYF. The CDR3 DNA follows: TGCAGTGTTTATGCGGGCCACACAGATACGCAGTATTTT.

This clonotype was seen ten or more times. J is TRBJ1-5 and V is TRBV15; no clear D. The CDR3 has 15 residues. With 4 bases removed from V and 5 bases from J, the gap between germline ends came to 15 bases. Looked up from germline, CDR1 is LNHNV and CDR2 is YYDKDF (reference sequence). CDR3 in DNA: TGTGCCACCAGCAAGCGCGGGGAGAGGCATCAGCCCCAGCATTTT. This sequence encodes CATSKRGERHQPQHF.

This clonotype has more than one count but fewer than ten. This chain links TRBV20-1 with TRBJ2-3; D might be TRBD2 (5 bases). Per the germline V gene, CDR1 is DFQATT and CDR2 is SNEGSKA (reference sequence). This CDR3 has 13 residues. V was clipped by 3 bases and J by 0 bases, with 7 bases between them. DNA for the CDR3: TGCAGTGCTAGTGCTAGCAGCACAGATACGCAGTATTTT. Amino acid sequence: CSASASSTDTQYF.

This clonotype was found many times. This chain links TRBV7-9 with TRBJ2-2; D is ambiguous. The germline V gene has CDR1 SEHNR and CDR2 FQNEAQ (reference sequence). The CDR3 spans 11 residues. Trimming shortened V by 11 bases and J by 2 bases, and 6 bases separated the two germline ends. The CDR3 bases are TGTGCCCCGCATAACACCGGGGAGCTGTTTTTT. The encoded protein is CAPHNTGELFF.

This clonotype was counted between two and nine times. V is TRBV18 and J is TRBJ1-2; 8 bases match TRBD1. With V trimmed by 2 bases and J by 2 bases, 7 bases remained unmatched. Germline CDR1 reads KGHSH; CDR2 reads LQKENI. This CDR3 has 16 amino acids. The CDR3 sequence: CASSPKRTGLNYGYTF. As DNA, the CDR3 is TGTGCCAGCTCACCAAAACGGACAGGGTTAAACTATGGCTACACCTTC. Based on the CDR3 plus reference TRBV18 and TRBJ1-2, the full variable domain is NAGVMQNPRHLVRRRGQEARLRCSPMKGHSHVYWYRQLPEEGLKFMVYLQKENIIDESGMPKERFSAEFPKEGPSILRIQQVVRGDSAAYFCASSPKRTGLNYGYTFGSGTRLTVV.

V gene TRBV7-8 combines with J gene TRBJ1-1; D is possibly TRBD1 (5 bases). Trimming shortened V by 1 base and J by 0 bases, and 12 bases separated the two germline ends. This CDR3 region has 16 residues. In germline, CDR1 is SGHVS, CDR2 FQNEAQ. The CDR3 loop reads CASSLDHRNMNTEAFF. In DNA form, the CDR3 reads TGTGCCAGCAGCTTAGACCACAGGAATATGAACACTGAAGCTTTCTTT.

This clonotype was counted many times. CDR3 region: CASSVGGPGNIQYF. The DNA of the CDR3 is TGTGCCAGCAGCGTAGGGGGGCCGGGAAACATTCAGTACTTC. The V call is TRBV9, the J call TRBJ2-4; TRBD1 is a possible D gene (6 bases). The CDR3 has 14 amino acids. Germline assignment: CDR1 SGDLS and CDR2 YYNGEE. V was trimmed by 0 bases and J by 6 bases, leaving 10 bases between them.

This clonotype has at least ten counts. V usage is TRBV5-1 and J usage is TRBJ2-7; D gene ambiguous. The V gene lost 1 base and the J gene lost 2 bases, with 10 bases spanning the gap. There are 14 residues in the CDR3. Looked up from germline, CDR1 is SGHRS and CDR2 is YFSETQ. The CDR3 spells CASSLKLGPYEQYF. In DNA form, the CDR3 reads TGCGCCAGCAGCTTGAAGTTGGGTCCCTACGAGCAGTACTTC. Supplemented by reference TRBV5-1 and TRBJ2-7, the full variable domain reads KAGVTQTPRYLIKTRGQQVTLSCSPISGHRSVSWYQQTPGQGLQFLFEYFSETQRNKGNFPGRFSGRQFSNSRSEMNVSTLELGDSALYLCASSLKLGPYEQYFGPGTRLTVT.

This clonotype was seen only a few times. The chain links TRBV25-1 to TRBJ2-7; the match to TRBD2 covers 7 bases. Looked up from germline, CDR1 is MGHDK and CDR2 is SYGVNS. V gave up 0 bases and J gave up 6 bases; unmatched junction bases: 11. The length of the CDR3 is 16 residues. The CDR3 DNA is TGTGCCAGCAGTGAATATGGGGCGGGAGTCGCTTCCGAGCAGTACTTC. Amino acids: CASSEYGAGVASEQYF.

This sequence joins TRBV29-1 and TRBJ1-3; D is unresolved. The germline V gene has CDR1 SQVTM and CDR2 ANQGSEA. This CDR3 comprises 14 residues. V was pared by 5 bases and J by 2 bases, with 13 bases between. The CDR3 region has the DNA TGCAGCGTTCAAAAAGTTAGCGCTGGAAACACCATATATTTT. Its translation: CSVQKVSAGNTIYF.

There are many counts of this clonotype. The V call is TRBV20-1, the J call TRBJ2-1; 10 bases are shared with TRBD2. Germline-derived CDR1 and CDR2 are DFQATT and SNEGSKA (reference sequence). The CDR3 spans 14 residues. With V trimmed by 1 base and J by 8 bases, 5 bases remained unmatched. This chain's CDR3 is CSARGLAGEYEQFF. In DNA form, the CDR3 reads TGCAGTGCTAGAGGGCTAGCGGGAGAGTATGAGCAGTTCTTC.

This clonotype was observed many times. The chain combines TRBV20-1 with TRBJ2-1; the match to TRBD2 covers 9 bases. Trimming at V came to 5 bases and at J to 6 bases, leaving 8 bases not matched to a gene. This CDR3 spans 14 amino acids. CDR1 DFQATT and CDR2 SNEGSKA come from the germline V gene (reference sequence). The chain's CDR3 is CSAPRGSGSNEQFF. The DNA of the CDR3 is TGCAGTGCTCCTAGGGGTAGCGGGAGCAATGAGCAGTTCTTC.

This clonotype has ten or more counts. This sequence joins TRBV24-1 and TRBJ2-7, with D possibly TRBD2 on 5 matching bases. V gave up 8 bases and J gave up 3 bases, with 16 bases separating them. CDR3 size: 14 residues. In germline, CDR1 is KGHDR, CDR2 SFDVKD. The CDR3 region is CATKTSEGLYEQYV. The CDR3 DNA is TGTGCCACCAAGACCTCAGAGGGTCTCTACGAGCAGTACGTC.

This clonotype was seen many times. J is TRBJ2-1 and V is TRBV3-1, with a tentative D call TRBD2 (6 bases). This CDR3 spans 16 amino acids. The V end was cut by 0 bases, the J end by 8 bases, with 17 bases between. Germline V gene lookup returns CDR1 LGHDT and CDR2 YNNKEL (reference sequence). CDR3 region: CASSQDQGLRKDEQFF. Written as DNA, the CDR3 is TGTGCCAGCAGCCAAGATCAGGGACTGAGAAAGGATGAGCAGTTCTTC.

This clonotype was counted only a few times. The gene calls are TRBV28 and TRBJ1-6; D is ambiguous. The CDR3 sequence is 14 residues long. The germline V and J ends were trimmed by 6 bases and 0 bases, with 6 bases remaining between them. CDR1 and CDR2 from the germline V gene are MDHEN and SYDVKM. The CDR3 loop is CASSGSSYNSPLHF. Here the CDR3 DNA reads TGTGCCAGCAGCGGTAGCTCCTATAATTCACCCCTCCACTTT. Full variable domain (outside the CDR3, taken from reference TRBV28 and TRBJ1-6): DVKVTQSSRYLVKRTGEKVFLECVQDMDHENMFWYRQDPGLGLRLIYFSYDVKMKEKGDIPEGYSVSREKKERFSLILESASTNQTSMYLCASSGSSYNSPLHFGNGTRLTVT.

This clonotype was recorded only once. The chain employs TRBV20-1 and TRBJ2-1, with TRBD1 matching 7 bases. The length of the CDR3 is 15 residues. Germline assignment: CDR1 DFQATT and CDR2 SNEGSKA (reference sequence). V lost 0 bases, J lost 3 bases, and 5 bases stayed unmatched. CDR3 protein: CSARDWDSLYNEQFF. The CDR3 coding sequence is TGCAGTGCTAGAGATTGGGACAGCCTCTACAATGAGCAGTTCTTC.